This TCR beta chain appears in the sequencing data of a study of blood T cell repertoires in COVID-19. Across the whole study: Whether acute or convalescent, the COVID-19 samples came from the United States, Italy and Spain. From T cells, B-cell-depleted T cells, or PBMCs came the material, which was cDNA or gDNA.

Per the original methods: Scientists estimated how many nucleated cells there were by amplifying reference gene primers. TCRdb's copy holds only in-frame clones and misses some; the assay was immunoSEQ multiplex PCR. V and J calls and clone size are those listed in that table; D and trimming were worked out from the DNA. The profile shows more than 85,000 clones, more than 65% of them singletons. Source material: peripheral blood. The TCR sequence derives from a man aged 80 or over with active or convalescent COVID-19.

The CDR3 nucleotides read TGTGCCAGCAGCGTAGCACAGACCACTGAAGCTTTCTTT. It encodes CASSVAQTTEAFF. V usage is TRBV9 and J usage is TRBJ1-1; the D is unclear. Germline loops: CDR1 SGDLS, CDR2 YYNGEE. The ends were cut back, 0 bases at V and 4 bases at J, with 7 bases in the middle. The CDR3 loop spans 13 amino acids.